The sequence of this T cell receptor (beta chain) was determined in a study of T cells in Graves' hyperthyroidism and ophthalmopathy. Study conclusions and caveats: Ophthalmopathy stood apart from stable hyperthyroidism in a 13 V-J model.

Amplified TCR beta CDR3 regions came from RNA transcripts. First-round RT-PCR of the TCR CDR3 relied on the HTBI primer set. TCRdb re-called the multiplex PCR reads with MiXCR, one entry per CDR3 protein. The table lists a few hundred thousand distinct CDR3 sequences, more than 20% of them singletons, with roughly 70% in the top ten. This clonotype was observed a few times. The antigen remains undetermined. The sequencing sample was made of blood. This clonotype was obtained from a man between 50 and 59 years old with Graves' hyperthyroidism.

The CDR3 DNA follows: TGCAGCGGCTCGGAACGGAACACTGAAGCTTTCTTT. Its translation is CSGSERNTEAFF. The chain recombines TRBV29-1 with TRBJ1-1; no clear D. This CDR3 is built from 12 residues. The germline CDR1 and CDR2 sequences are SQVTM and ANQGSEA. Between the trimmed V and J ends, which lost 7 bases and 1 base, there was a span of 10 bases.